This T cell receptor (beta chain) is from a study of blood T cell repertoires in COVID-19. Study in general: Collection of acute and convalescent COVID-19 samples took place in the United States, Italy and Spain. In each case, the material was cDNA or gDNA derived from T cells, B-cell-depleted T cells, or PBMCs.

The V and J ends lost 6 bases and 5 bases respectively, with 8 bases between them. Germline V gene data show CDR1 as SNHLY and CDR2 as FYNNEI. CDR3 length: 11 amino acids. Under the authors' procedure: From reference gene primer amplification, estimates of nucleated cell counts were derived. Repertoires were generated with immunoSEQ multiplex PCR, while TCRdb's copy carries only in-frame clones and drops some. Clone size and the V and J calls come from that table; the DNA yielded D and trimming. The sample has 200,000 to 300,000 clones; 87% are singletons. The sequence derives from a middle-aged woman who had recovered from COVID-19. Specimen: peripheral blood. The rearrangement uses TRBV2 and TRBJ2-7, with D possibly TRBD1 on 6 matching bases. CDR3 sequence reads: CASRNRDEQYF. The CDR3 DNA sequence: TGTGCCAGCAGGAACAGGGACGAGCAGTACTTC. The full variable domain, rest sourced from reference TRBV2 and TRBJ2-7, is EPEVTQTPSHQVTQMGQEVILRCVPISNHLYFYWYRQILGQKVEFLVSFYNNEISEKSEIFDDQFSVERPDGSNFTLKIRSTKLEDSAMYFCASRNRDEQYFGPGTRLTVT.